Following are 10 T cell receptor beta chains from one sample sequenced in a study of tissue T cells after allogeneic stem cell transplantation (dated 2022 in TCRdb). The protocol used for the library was the immunoSEQ multiplex PCR assay. TCRdb carries this immuneACCESS record with in-frame sequences only. Its versions omit some clonotypes, under half of them owing to an unresolved V gene in the studies checked, with the rest unexplained. The sample data list about 48,000 clones, and around 73% of these were observed just once. The ten largest clones add up to about 0.7% of the sample. The source material was sorted cells pooled from one or two spleens. The source is a pool of C57BL/6 mice in good health.

This clone was counted between two and nine times. Gene names refer to mouse genes. The read terminates 1 residue ahead of where the CDR3 ends, so the germline J gene completes it. This chain connects TRBV2 to TRBJ1-5; D possibly corresponds to TRBD1 (6 bases). CDR3 length: 15 amino acids. Germline V CDR1 and CDR2: LGHNA, YSYQKL. The V end lost 3 bases, the J end lost 1 base, and 10 bases lay between the germline ends. The CDR3 spells CASSHPGQNNQAPLF. The sequenced part of the CDR3 DNA is TGTGCCAGCAGCCATCCGGGACAAAACAACCAGGCTCCGCTT.

This clone was recorded only once. Mouse names are used for the genes. The sequence runs out 1 residue before the end of the CDR3; the remainder is reconstructed from the germline J gene. The rearrangement joins TRBV29 to TRBJ2-5, with 8 nucleotides matching TRBD1. Per the germline V gene, CDR1 is MSHET and CDR2 is SYDVDS. CDR3 length: 15 amino acids. Trimming cost V 5 bases and J 1 base; bases outside gene matches: 5. The sequenced CDR3 bases are TGTGCTAGCAGTCGATCAGGGGGCCACCAAGACACCCAGTAC. Amino acids: CASSRSGGHQDTQY. The CDR3 in its entirety is CASSRSGGHQDTQYF.

With respect to this clone: The germline and genes are mouse ones. The CDR3 extends 1 residue past the end of the read, so its final part is completed from the germline J gene. This chain connects TRBV31 to TRBJ1-1, with 9 bases that match TRBD1. Germline values: CDR1 GKSSPN, CDR2 SITVG. J gave up 2 bases and V 0 bases, and 1 base lay outside the gene matches. CDR3 length equals 14 residues. The CDR3: CAWSLTGGNTEVFF. The DNA read from the CDR3 is TGTGCCTGGAGTCTAACAGGGGGCAACACAGAAGTCTTC.

As to this clone: The listed genes are named as in mouse. The read ends 1 residue before the CDR3 terminus; that terminus is restored from the germline J gene. V and J are TRBV5 and TRBJ1-4; D is ambiguous. Germline CDR1 and CDR2: LGHNA and YNLKQL (reference sequence). The CDR3 contains 15 residues. Trimming pared 0 bases from V and 0 bases from J, leaving 5 bases between. The sequenced part of the CDR3 DNA is TGTGCCAGCAGCCAAGATCCAATTTCCAACGAAAGATTATTT. Its translation: CASSQDPISNERLF. The entire CDR3 reads CASSQDPISNERLFF.

Note on this clone: Genes here carry mouse names. Sequencing ends 1 residue short of the CDR3 end; the germline J gene provides the rest. The chain employs TRBV13-2 and TRBJ2-1; weak D call: TRBD1 (8 bases). The ends were cut back, 0 bases at V and 6 bases at J, with 13 bases in the middle. This CDR3 is built from 15 residues. The germline CDR1 and CDR2 sequences are NNHNN and SYGAGS (reference sequence). This chain's CDR3 is CASGDEHRGGAEQFF. The CDR3 bases that were read are TGTGCCAGCGGTGATGAACACAGGGGGGGTGCTGAGCAGTTC.

In the case of this clone: Mouse gene names and germline throughout. The CDR3 is cut off 1 residue early in the read; its end comes from the germline J gene. The chain has TRBV14 and TRBJ2-7; 8 bases fit TRBD2. Germline V gene lookup returns CDR1 SGHDT and CDR2 FRDEAV. This CDR3 contains 14 residues. The trim removed 5 bases at V and 4 bases at J, leaving 8 bases unmatched. The CDR3 loop is CASSPDWGTYEQYF. The part of the CDR3 DNA that was read is TGTGCCAGCAGCCCCGACTGGGGCACATATGAACAGTAC.

In regard to this clone: Gene names are mouse gene names. Sequencing ends 1 residue short of the CDR3 end; the germline J gene provides the rest. J is TRBJ2-7 and V is TRBV14, with 11 bases that match TRBD1. In germline, CDR1 is SGHDT, CDR2 FRDEAV. V lost 5 bases, J lost 3 bases, and 1 base stayed unmatched. CDR3 length equals 13 residues. The CDR3 sequence is CASRGTGGYEQYF. The sequenced part of the CDR3 DNA is TGTGCCAGCAGAGGGACAGGGGGCTATGAACAGTAC.

This clone was seen a single time. Mouse gene names and germline throughout. The read gets to within 1 residue of the CDR3 end, and the germline J gene fills in the rest. The J gene is TRBJ1-2, the V gene TRBV12-1; possible D gene TRBD1, 5 bases. V lost 0 bases to trimming and J lost 2 bases, with 6 bases between them. CDR3 length equals 13 residues. Germline assignment: CDR1 SGHSN and CDR2 HYEKVE. This chain's CDR3 is CASSLAGNSDYTF. CDR3 DNA (partial): TGTGCCAGCTCTCTCGCAGGGAACTCCGACTACACC.

For this clone: The listed genes are named as in mouse. CDR3 sequence reads: CASRPGQGAGQLYF. The sequenced CDR3 bases are TGTGCCAGCAGGCCGGGACAGGGGGCCGGGCAGCTCTAC. V gene TRBV26 combines with J gene TRBJ2-2; 11 bases are a match to TRBD1. The read is 1 residue too short to cover the CDR3 end, so that end is filled in from the germline J gene. The CDR3 is 14 amino acids. CDR1 is KGHPV, CDR2 FQNQEV, per germline (reference sequence). V shed 6 bases and J 6 bases; nucleotides not matched to a gene: 3.

This clone was recorded a few times. Gene names are mouse gene names. The CDR3 loop reads CTCSAGGSDYTF. The sequenced CDR3 bases are TGCACCTGCAGTGCAGGAGGATCCGACTACACC. This chain uses TRBV1 with TRBJ1-2; D is undetermined. The read ends 1 residue shy of where the CDR3 ends; the end is completed using the germline J gene. V lost 1 base and J lost 5, with 5 bases in between. CDR1 is NSQYPW and CDR2 is LRSPGD in the germline V gene (reference sequence). The CDR3 has 12 residues.